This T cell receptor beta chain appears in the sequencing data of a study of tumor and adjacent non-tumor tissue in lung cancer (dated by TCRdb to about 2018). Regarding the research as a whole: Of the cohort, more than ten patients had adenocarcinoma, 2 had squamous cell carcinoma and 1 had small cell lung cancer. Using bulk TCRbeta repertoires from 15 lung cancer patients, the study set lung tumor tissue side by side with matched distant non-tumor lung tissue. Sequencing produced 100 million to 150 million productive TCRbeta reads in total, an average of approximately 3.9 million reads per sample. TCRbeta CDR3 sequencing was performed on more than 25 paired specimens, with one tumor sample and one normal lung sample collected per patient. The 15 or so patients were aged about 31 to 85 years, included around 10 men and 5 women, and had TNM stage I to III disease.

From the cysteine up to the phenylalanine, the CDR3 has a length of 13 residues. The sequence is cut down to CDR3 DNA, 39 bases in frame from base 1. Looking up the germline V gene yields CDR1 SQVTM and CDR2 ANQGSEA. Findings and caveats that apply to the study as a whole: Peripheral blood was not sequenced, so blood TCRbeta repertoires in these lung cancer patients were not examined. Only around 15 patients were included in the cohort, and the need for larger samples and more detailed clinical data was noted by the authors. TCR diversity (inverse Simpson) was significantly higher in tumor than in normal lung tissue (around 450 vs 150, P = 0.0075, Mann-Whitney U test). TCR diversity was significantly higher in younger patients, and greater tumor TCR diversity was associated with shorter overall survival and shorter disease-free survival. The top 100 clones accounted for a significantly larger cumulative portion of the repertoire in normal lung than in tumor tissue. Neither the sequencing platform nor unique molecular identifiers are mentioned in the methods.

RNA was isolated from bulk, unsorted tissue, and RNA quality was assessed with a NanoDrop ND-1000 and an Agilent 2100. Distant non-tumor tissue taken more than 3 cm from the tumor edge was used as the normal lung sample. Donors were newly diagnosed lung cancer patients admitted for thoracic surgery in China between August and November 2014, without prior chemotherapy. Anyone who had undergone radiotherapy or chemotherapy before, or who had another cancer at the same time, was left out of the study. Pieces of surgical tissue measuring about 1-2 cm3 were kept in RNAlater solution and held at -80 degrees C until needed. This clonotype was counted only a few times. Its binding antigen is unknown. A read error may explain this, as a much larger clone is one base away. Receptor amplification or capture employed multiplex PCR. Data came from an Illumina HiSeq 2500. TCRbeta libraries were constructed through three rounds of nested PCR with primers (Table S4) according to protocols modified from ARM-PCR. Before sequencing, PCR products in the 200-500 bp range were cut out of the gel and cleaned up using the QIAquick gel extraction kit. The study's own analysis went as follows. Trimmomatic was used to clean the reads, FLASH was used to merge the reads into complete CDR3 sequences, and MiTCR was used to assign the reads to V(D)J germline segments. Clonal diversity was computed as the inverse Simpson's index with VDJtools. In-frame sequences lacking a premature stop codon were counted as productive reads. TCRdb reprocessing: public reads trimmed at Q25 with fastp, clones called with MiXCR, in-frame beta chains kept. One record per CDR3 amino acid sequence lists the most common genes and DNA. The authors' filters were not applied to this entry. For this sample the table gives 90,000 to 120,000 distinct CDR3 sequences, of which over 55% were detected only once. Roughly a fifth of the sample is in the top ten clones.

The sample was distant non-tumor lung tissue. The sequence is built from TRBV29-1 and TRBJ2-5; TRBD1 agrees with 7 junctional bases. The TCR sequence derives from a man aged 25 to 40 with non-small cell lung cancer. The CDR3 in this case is CSVAGTVRETRYF. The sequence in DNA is TGCAGCGTTGCCGGGACAGTTAGGGAGACCCGGTACTTC.